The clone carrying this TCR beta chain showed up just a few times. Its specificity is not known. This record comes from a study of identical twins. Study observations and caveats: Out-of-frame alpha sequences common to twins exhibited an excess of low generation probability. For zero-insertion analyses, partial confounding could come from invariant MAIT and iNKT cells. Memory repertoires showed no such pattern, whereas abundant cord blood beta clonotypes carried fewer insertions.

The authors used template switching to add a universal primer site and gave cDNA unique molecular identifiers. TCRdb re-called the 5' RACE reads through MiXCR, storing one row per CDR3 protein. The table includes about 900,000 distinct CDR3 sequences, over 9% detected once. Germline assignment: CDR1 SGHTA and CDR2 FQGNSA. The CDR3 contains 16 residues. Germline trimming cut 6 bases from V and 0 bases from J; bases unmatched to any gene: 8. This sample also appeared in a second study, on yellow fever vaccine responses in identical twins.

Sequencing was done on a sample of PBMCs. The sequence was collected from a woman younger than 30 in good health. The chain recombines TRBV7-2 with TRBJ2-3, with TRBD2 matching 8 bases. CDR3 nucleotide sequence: TGTGCCAGCAGTTTCCGGGAGGGAGGTAGCACAGATACGCAGTATTTT. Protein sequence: CASSFREGGSTDTQYF.